This T cell receptor (beta chain) emerged from a study of OX40 agonist ivuxolimab in advanced cancers. Context from the whole study: Ivuxolimab was an agonistic, fully human IgG2 monoclonal antibody directed against OX40 (CD134), a costimulatory receptor. The paper reports the monotherapy dose-escalation portion (N of about 54 patients) of the phase I ivuxolimab trial. Of the 50 to 55 dose-escalation patients, hepatocellular carcinoma was present in approximately 20, melanoma in approximately 15, renal cell carcinoma in 9 and head and neck cancer in 9. Intravenous ivuxolimab was administered to patients every 2 weeks at six dose levels: 0.01, 0.1, 0.3, 1.5, 3 and 10 mg/kg. In the dose-escalation cohort, 75% to 85% of patients were male, and the mean age was around 60 years with a range of roughly 23 to 79. Prior anti-PD-1, anti-PD-L1 or anti-CTLA-4 therapy was permitted, and checkpoint inhibitors had been received by 30% to 40% of dose-escalation patients. Peripheral TCRbeta sequencing was intended to test whether TCR sequence diversity was altered and clonal T-cell expansion was caused by ivuxolimab. Three dose-escalation patients achieved partial responses, one with hepatocellular carcinoma and two with cutaneous melanoma. General findings and caveats noted by the study authors: Partial responders in the 0.1-3.0 mg/kg groups had among the lowest normalized peripheral clonal expansion, especially among CD8+ T cells. Low levels of normalized T-cell clonal expansion were also seen in some nonresponding patients. The antigen specificity of the peripheral T cells that underwent clonal expansion was not determined. At doses of 0.1 to 3.0 mg/kg, clonal expansion of both CD4+ and CD8+ T cells in blood was seen between baseline and week 6. After ivuxolimab, CD8+ T cells had more expanded clones than CD4+ T cells on average.

CDR1 and CDR2 are read off the germline V gene as SGHNT and YENEEA. V drops 4 bases and J drops 0 bases, leaving 16 bases in between. The CDR3 starts with the cysteine, ends with the phenylalanine, and has 17 residues. Only CDR3 DNA remains: 51 bases, in frame from the first base. For this clone: The antigen it binds to is not known. The sample holds no much larger clone one base away, and base qualities are not on file.

Patients with autoimmune disease history or receiving systemic immunosuppression were excluded from the trial. Peripheral blood for TCR sequencing was collected from all dose cohorts at baseline, on cycle 4 day 1, and on cycle 7 day 1. Samples came from an open-label, multicenter, first-in-human phase I dose-escalation trial of ivuxolimab. Adults with locally advanced or metastatic melanoma, renal cell carcinoma, hepatocellular carcinoma or head and neck squamous cell carcinoma were enrolled in the trial. Before TCR sequencing, CD4+ T cells and CD8+ T cells from peripheral blood were sorted into separate populations. To sequence the TCRbeta CDR3 region, genomic DNA was isolated from the sorted cells. The immunoSEQ Assay was used to sequence the TCRbeta CDR3 regions. TCRdb's version of the immuneACCESS table is confined to in-frame rearrangements and falls short of the full clone set. An unresolved V gene accounts for under half of the shortfall where checked; the remainder is of unknown origin. Within this sample are some 57,000 clones, with just under 90% of them counted one time only. Roughly 5.9% of the sample is held by the ten biggest clonotypes.

The source is an adult with an advanced solid tumor such as melanoma, head and neck, liver or kidney cancer. The material was CD4+ or CD8+ T cells sorted from blood, obtained in a trial of the OX40 agonist ivuxolimab. The chain is encoded by TRBV11-3 joined to TRBJ1-5; no D gene is confidently identified. The CDR3 reads as follows: CASSSRRRADSNQPQHF. Read as DNA, the sequence is TGTGCCAGCAGCTCCCGCAGGCGGGCCGATAGCAATCAGCCCCAGCATTTT.